This record concerns one TCR beta chain sequence. What it binds is unknown. V trimming: 1 base; J trimming: 0 bases; junction bases outside the gene matches: 7. Germline V gene sequence: CDR1 SEHNR, CDR2 FQNEAQ (reference sequence). This CDR3 is 17 amino acids long. This entry is derived from a study of human T cells and chemical hapten exposure. Overall study findings and caveats: PT1 expanded TCR counts and patch test score correlated positively.

TCRdb re-derived calls from the RACE reads in MiXCR, one entry per CDR3 protein. Of approximately 87,000 distinct CDR3 sequences listed, roughly 11% are singletons. The time point here: patch test 2, 6 weeks after DPC sensitization. Sample treatment: therapeutic diphenylcyclopropenone sensitization with weekly scalp DPC. The TCR sequence derives from a middle-aged woman with alopecia areata. Some clones in this sample may be carry-over from other donors' samples. This sequence joins TRBV7-9 and TRBJ2-7; 9 nucleotides agree with TRBD1. The specimen comprised whole blood, sampled in connection with sensitization to the hapten diphenylcyclopropenone (DPC). The DNA for the CDR3 is TGTGCCAGCAGCTTAGGACCGGGACAGGGAACCTCCTACGAGCAGTACTTC. Translation: CASSLGPGQGTSYEQYF.